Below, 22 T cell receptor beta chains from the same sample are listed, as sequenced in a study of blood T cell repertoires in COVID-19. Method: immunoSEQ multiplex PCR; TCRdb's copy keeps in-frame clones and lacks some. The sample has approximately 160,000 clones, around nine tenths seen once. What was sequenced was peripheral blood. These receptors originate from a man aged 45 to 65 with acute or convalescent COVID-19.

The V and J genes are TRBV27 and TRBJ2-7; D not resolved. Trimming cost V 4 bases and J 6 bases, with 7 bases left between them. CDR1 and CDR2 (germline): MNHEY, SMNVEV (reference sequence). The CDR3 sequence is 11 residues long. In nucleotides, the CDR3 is TGTGCCAGCAGTTCCCCACTCGAGCAGTACTTC. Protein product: CASSSPLEQYF.

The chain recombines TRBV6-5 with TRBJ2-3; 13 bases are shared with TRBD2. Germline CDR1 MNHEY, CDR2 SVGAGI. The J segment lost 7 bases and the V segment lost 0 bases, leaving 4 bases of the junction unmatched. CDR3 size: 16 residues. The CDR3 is CASSYSTSGGPNTQYF. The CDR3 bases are TGTGCCAGCAGTTACTCGACTAGCGGGGGGCCCAATACGCAGTATTTT.

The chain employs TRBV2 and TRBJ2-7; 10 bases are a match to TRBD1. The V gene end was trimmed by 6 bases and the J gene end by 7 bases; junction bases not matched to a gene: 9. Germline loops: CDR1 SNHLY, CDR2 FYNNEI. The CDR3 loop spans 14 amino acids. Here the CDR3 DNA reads TGTGCCAGCAGCCTCGACAGGGGGCGCGGGGAGCAGTACTTC. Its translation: CASSLDRGRGEQYF.

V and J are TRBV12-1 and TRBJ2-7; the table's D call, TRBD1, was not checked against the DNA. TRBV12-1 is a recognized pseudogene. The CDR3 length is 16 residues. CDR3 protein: CASSFVTPQGAYEQYV. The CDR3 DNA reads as TGTGCCAGCAGCTTTGTGACCCCACAGGGGGCCTACGAGCAGTACGTC.

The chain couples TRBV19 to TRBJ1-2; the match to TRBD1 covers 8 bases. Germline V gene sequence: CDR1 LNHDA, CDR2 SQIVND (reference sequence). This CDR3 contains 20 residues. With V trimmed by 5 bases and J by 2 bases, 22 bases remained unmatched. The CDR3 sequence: CASSLSALLPSDRANYGYTF. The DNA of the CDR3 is TGTGCCAGTAGTTTATCGGCCCTCCTCCCGTCGGACAGGGCGAACTATGGCTACACCTTC.

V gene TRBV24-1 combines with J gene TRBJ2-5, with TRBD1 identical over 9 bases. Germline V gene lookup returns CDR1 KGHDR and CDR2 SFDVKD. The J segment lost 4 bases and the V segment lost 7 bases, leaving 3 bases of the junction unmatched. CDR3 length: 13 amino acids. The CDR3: CATRGQGTETQYF. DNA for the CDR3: TGTGCCACCAGGGGACAGGGTACAGAGACCCAGTACTTC.

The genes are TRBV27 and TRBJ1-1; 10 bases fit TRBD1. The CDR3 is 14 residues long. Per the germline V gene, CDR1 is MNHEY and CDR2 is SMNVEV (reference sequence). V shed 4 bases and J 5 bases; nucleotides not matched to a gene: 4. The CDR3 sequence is CASSWDRGETEAFF. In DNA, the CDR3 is TGTGCCAGCAGTTGGGACAGGGGCGAGACTGAAGCTTTCTTT.

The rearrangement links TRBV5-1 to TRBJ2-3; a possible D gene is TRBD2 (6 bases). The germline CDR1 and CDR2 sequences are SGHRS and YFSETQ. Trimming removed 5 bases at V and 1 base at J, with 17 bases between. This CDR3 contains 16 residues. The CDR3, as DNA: TGCGCCAGCAGGGAGGGGACCAACAGAGGCACAGATACGCAGTATTTT. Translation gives CASREGTNRGTDTQYF.

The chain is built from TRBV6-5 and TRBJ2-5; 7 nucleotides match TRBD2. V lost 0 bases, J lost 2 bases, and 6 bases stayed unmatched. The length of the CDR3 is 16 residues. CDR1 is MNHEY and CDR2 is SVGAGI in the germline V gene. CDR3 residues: CASSYSRPGLQETQYF. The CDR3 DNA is TGTGCCAGCAGTTACTCGAGGCCGGGACTACAAGAGACCCAGTACTTC.

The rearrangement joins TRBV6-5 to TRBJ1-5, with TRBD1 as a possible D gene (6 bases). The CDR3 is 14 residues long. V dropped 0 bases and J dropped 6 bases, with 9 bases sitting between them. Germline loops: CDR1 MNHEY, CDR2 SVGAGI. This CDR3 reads CASSYSSGVQPQHF. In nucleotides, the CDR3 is TGTGCCAGCAGTTACTCGTCAGGGGTTCAGCCCCAGCATTTT.

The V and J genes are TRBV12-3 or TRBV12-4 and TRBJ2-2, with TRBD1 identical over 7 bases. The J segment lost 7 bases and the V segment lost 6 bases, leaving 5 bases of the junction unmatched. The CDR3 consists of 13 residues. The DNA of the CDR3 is TGTGCCAGCAGCTGGGGACAGAACGGGGAGCTGTTTTTT. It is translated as CASSWGQNGELFF.

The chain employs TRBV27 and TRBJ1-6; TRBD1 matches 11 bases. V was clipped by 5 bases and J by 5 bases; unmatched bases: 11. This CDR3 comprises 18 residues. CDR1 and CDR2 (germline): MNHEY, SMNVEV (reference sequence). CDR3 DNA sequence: TGTGCCAGCAGTGCATTCACCGGGACAGGGGGTCATAATTCACCCCTCCACTTT. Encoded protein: CASSAFTGTGGHNSPLHF.

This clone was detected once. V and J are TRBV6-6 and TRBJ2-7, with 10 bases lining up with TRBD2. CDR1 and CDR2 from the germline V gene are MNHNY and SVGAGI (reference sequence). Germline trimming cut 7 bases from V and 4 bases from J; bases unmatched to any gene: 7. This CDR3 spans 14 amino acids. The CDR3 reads CASTYGLAVYEQYF. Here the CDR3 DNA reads TGTGCCAGCACCTACGGACTAGCGGTGTACGAGCAGTACTTC.

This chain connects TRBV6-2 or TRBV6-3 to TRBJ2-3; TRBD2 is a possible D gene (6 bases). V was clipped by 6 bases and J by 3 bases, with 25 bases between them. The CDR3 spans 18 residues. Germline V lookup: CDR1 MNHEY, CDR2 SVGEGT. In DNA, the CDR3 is TGTGCCAGCAGCCCGCCCGCCGTGGGAGCGGGCAGGACAGATACGCAGTATTTT. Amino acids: CASSPPAVGAGRTDTQYF.

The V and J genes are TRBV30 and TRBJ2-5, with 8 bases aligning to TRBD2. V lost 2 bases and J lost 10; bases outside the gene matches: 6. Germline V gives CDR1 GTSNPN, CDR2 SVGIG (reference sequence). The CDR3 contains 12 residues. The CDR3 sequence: CAWSTGGDIQYF. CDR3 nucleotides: TGTGCCTGGAGTACGGGGGGGGATATCCAGTACTTC.

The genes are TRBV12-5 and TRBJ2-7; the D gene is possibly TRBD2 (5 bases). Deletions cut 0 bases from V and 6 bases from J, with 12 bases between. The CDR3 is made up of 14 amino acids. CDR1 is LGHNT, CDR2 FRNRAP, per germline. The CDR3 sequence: CASGLVRGRAEQYF. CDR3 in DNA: TGTGCTAGTGGTTTGGTACGTGGGAGAGCCGAGCAGTACTTC.

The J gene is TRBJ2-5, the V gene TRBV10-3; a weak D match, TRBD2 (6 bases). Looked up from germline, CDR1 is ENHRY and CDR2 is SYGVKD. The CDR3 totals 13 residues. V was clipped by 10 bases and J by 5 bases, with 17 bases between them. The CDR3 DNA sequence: TGTGCCACGCTGAGAACGGCGGGGGAGACCCAGTACTTC. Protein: CATLRTAGETQYF.

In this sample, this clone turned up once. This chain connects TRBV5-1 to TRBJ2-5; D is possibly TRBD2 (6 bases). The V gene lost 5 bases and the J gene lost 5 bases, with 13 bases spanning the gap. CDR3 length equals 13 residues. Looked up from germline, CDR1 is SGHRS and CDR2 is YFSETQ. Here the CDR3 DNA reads TGCGCCAGCAGAGCTAGCGTCAGGGAGACCCAGTACTTC. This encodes CASRASVRETQYF.

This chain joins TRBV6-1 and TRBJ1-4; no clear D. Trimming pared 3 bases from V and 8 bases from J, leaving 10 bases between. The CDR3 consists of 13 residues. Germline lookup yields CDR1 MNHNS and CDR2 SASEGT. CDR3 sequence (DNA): TGTGCCAGCAGTGAGGCTGATGGCGAAAAACTGTTTTTT. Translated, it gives CASSEADGEKLFF.

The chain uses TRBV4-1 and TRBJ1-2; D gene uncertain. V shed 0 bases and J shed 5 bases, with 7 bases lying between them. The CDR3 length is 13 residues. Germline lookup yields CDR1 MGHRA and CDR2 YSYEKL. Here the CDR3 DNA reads TGCGCCAGCAGCCAAGATCGGCGGTATGGCTACACCTTC. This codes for CASSQDRRYGYTF.

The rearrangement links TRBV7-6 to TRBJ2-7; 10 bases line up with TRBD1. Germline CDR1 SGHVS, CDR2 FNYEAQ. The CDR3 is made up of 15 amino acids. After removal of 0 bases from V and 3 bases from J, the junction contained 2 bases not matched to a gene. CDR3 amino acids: CASSLAGTGDYEQYF. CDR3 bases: TGTGCCAGCAGCTTAGCCGGGACAGGGGACTACGAGCAGTACTTC.

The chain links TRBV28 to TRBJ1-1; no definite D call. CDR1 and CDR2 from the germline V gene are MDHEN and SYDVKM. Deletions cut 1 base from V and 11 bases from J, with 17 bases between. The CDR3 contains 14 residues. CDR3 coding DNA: TGTGCCAGCAGTTTATCTAATAGTGTCAGGTGGGCTTTCTTT. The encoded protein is CASSLSNSVRWAFF. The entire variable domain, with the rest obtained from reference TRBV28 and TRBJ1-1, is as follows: DVKVTQSSRYLVKRTGEKVFLECVQDMDHENMFWYRQDPGLGLRLIYFSYDVKMKEKGDIPEGYSVSREKKERFSLILESASTNQTSMYLCASSLSNSVRWAFFGQGTRLTVV.